This T cell receptor (beta chain) was obtained from a study of blood T cells in healthy people across ages. Comments on this clonotype: Given a much more abundant clone one base away, this may be a read error.

Primers used in a second PCR of roughly 7 to 12 cycles were a sample-barcoded 5' primer and a J-beta primer mix. TCRdb passed the 5' RACE reads through MiXCR, listing each CDR3 protein once. The table has hundreds of thousands of distinct CDR3 sequences, around 31% seen once; the top ten hold about a sixth. V dropped 4 bases and J dropped 11; count of bases not matched to a gene: 13. The CDR3 loop spans 15 amino acids. The V gene's germline CDR1 is SGHRS and CDR2 YFSETQ. Aged roughly 6 to 90, donors were systemically healthy Caucasians from Russia. PBMCs numbering at least 6.5 million were isolated per sample.

The sequenced material came from blood. This sequence was found in a woman at least 80 years old in good health. The chain carries TRBV5-1 and TRBJ2-5, with 11 bases that match TRBD2. The CDR3 DNA sequence: TGCGCCAGCAGCAGGGGACTAGCGGTTAACAATGAGCAGTACTTC. Its translation is CASSRGLAVNNEQYF.